These 10 T cell receptor beta chains were all obtained from the same sample, sequenced in a study of cytomegalovirus exposure and HLA in healthy donors (dated by TCRdb to about 2017). Library method: the immunoSEQ multiplex PCR assay. The immuneACCESS repertoire file appears here via TCRdb, limited to in-frame rearrangements. These files lack a portion of the clones; in checked studies, under half of the deficit traces to unresolved V genes, and the cause of the others is not known. The sample data list under 200,000 clones, and under 90% of these were observed just once. In total, the top ten clones hold around 3.8% of the sample. The material sequenced was PBMCs. These receptors originate from a man aged 18 to 29 in good health and CMV-seropositive.

The V and J genes are TRBV27 and TRBJ2-5; tentative D call: TRBD1 (6 bases). V lost 3 bases, J lost 6 bases, and 20 bases lay in between. This CDR3 comprises 16 residues. Germline values: CDR1 MNHEY, CDR2 SMNVEV (reference sequence). CDR3 sequence: CASSFLGQGTGKTQYF. In DNA form, the CDR3 reads TGTGCCAGCAGTTTTTTGGGGCAGGGGACCGGGAAGACCCAGTACTTC.

This rearrangement joins TRBV6-1 to TRBJ2-3, with a possible D match to TRBD2 (5 bases). V lost 2 bases to trimming and J lost 1 base, with 13 bases between them. The germline V gene has CDR1 MNHNS and CDR2 SASEGT. The CDR3 consists of 16 residues. The CDR3 DNA is TGTGCCAGCAGTGAAATCATGGTGGGAGGCACAGATACGCAGTATTTT. Its protein is CASSEIMVGGTDTQYF.

For the CDR3, the DNA is TGTGCCAGCAATAGTGCTACCTACGAGCAGTACTTC. Translating gives CASNSATYEQYF. This chain connects TRBV6-5 to TRBJ2-7; the D is unclear. The V end was cut by 7 bases, the J end by 2 bases, with 9 bases between. This CDR3 comprises 12 residues. Germline CDR1 MNHEY, CDR2 SVGAGI.

DNA for the CDR3: TGCGCCAGCAGCGGACAGATCCAAGAGACCCAGTACTTC. The encoded protein is CASSGQIQETQYF. The chain joins TRBV5-1 to TRBJ2-5; weak D call: TRBD1 (6 bases). Trimming removed 4 bases at V and 1 base at J, with 8 bases between. CDR1 SGHRS and CDR2 YFSETQ come from the germline V gene. The CDR3 spans 13 residues.

CDR3 sequence (DNA): TGTGCCAGCATTCAGGGGGTTGGCTACACCTTC. Encoded protein: CASIQGVGYTF. The chain links TRBV2 to TRBJ1-2, with 7 bases aligning to TRBD1. CDR1 is SNHLY, CDR2 FYNNEI, per germline. Trimming at V came to 7 bases and at J to 7 bases, leaving 3 bases not matched to a gene. This CDR3 spans 11 amino acids.

This chain uses TRBV7-8 with TRBJ2-5; perhaps TRBD2 as D (6 bases). Trimming removed 1 base at V and 1 base at J, with 13 bases between. The germline V gene encodes CDR1 SGHVS and CDR2 FQNEAQ. This CDR3 spans 16 amino acids. In nucleotides, the CDR3 is TGTGCCAGCAGCTTAGTTCCTTGGGGGGTCCAAGAGACCCAGTACTTC. Amino acids: CASSLVPWGVQETQYF. The whole variable domain, filled in from reference TRBV7-8 and TRBJ2-5, reads GAGVSQSPRYKVAKRGQDVALRCDPISGHVSLFWYQQALGQGPEFLTYFQNEAQLDKSGLPSDRFFAERPEGSVSTLKIQRTQQEDSAVYLCASSLVPWGVQETQYFGPGTRLLVL.

This chain joins TRBV6-1 and TRBJ2-1; TRBD2 agrees at 7 bases. V was clipped by 2 bases and J by 9 bases; unmatched bases: 7. This CDR3 region has 14 residues. The V gene's germline CDR1 is MNHNS and CDR2 SASEGT. The DNA for the CDR3 is TGTGCCAGCAGTGAAACTGGCGGGAGAATTGAGCAGTTCTTC. Translated, it gives CASSETGGRIEQFF.

The chain joins TRBV4-2 to TRBJ1-3; possibly TRBD1 for D (6 bases). The CDR3 totals 15 residues. CDR1 and CDR2 (germline): LGHNA, YNFKEQ. The V gene lost 1 base and the J gene lost 4 bases, with 11 bases spanning the gap. DNA for the CDR3: TGTGCCAGCAGCCAAGCTACAGGGTCCGGAAACACCATATATTTT. Translating gives CASSQATGSGNTIYF.

The chain is built from TRBV2 and TRBJ1-6; 7 nucleotides agree with TRBD1. Germline V gives CDR1 SNHLY, CDR2 FYNNEI. Trimming at V came to 6 bases and at J to 6 bases, leaving 8 bases not matched to a gene. This CDR3 has 15 amino acids. CDR3 region: CASSINRDSNSPLHF. The CDR3 DNA reads as TGTGCCAGCAGCATAAACAGGGACAGTAATTCACCCCTCCACTTT.

The genes are TRBV19 and TRBJ1-2; D remains ambiguous. The CDR3 totals 15 residues. Trimming took off 7 bases at V and 0 bases at J, with 15 bases between the two ends. The germline CDR1 and CDR2 sequences are LNHDA and SQIVND (reference sequence). The CDR3 bases are TGTGCCAGTACTCGACCGGACTCCACTAACTATGGCTACACCTTC. As protein: CASTRPDSTNYGYTF.